This TCR beta chain originates from a study of blood T cells in healthy people across ages. The authors ran a second PCR of about 7 to 11 cycles using a sample-barcoded 5' primer and a J-beta primer mix. One entry per CDR3 protein, called by TCRdb with MiXCR from the 5' RACE reads. The sample shows roughly 800,000 distinct CDR3 sequences, roughly 50% of them seen only once. The source is a man younger than 40 in good health. The specimen sequenced was blood.

The CDR3 DNA follows: TGTGCCAGTAGTGGACGGGACAGGGGTCAAGAGCAGTACTTC. This sequence encodes CASSGRDRGQEQYF. The chain joins TRBV19 to TRBJ2-7; 10 nucleotides agree with TRBD1. CDR3 length: 14 amino acids. Per germline, CDR1 LNHDA and CDR2 SQIVND (reference sequence). Trimming removed 5 bases from V and 7 bases from J; junction bases left unmatched: 8.